The 5 T cell receptor beta chains below were found in one sample sequenced in a study of blood T cells in healthy people across ages. The second PCR ran roughly 6 to 11 cycles with a sample-barcoded 5' primer and J-beta primers. TCRdb fed the 5' RACE reads into MiXCR, producing one record per CDR3 protein. The sample records around 900,000 distinct CDR3 sequences, just over 50% being singletons. The specimen was blood. The receptors come from a woman between 55 and 75 years old in good health.

This sequence joins TRBV2 and TRBJ1-2; 9 nucleotides line up with TRBD1. The CDR3 has 13 residues. The V and J ends lost 6 bases and 12 bases, in that order; junction bases with no gene match: 11. Germline loops: CDR1 SNHLY, CDR2 FYNNEI. CDR3 sequence (DNA): TGTGCCAGCAGGGAAACAGGGGGCCCGATCCACACCTTC. It codes for CASRETGGPIHTF.

This clonotype was counted between two and nine times. The chain uses TRBV20-1 and TRBJ2-7, with 7 nucleotides matching TRBD1. This CDR3 spans 12 amino acids. Unmatched junction bases numbered 4, after V lost 6 bases and J lost 2 bases. Germline CDR1 DFQATT, CDR2 SNEGSKA (reference sequence). CDR3 amino acids: CSARDSPYEQYF. In DNA, the CDR3 is TGCAGTGCAAGGGACAGCCCCTACGAGCAGTACTTC.

The genes are TRBV6-5 and TRBJ1-1, with D perhaps TRBD1 (6 bases). This CDR3 comprises 14 residues. Between the trimmed V and J ends, which lost 4 bases and 0 bases, there was a span of 9 bases. Germline V lookup: CDR1 MNHEY, CDR2 SVGAGI. The CDR3 DNA follows: TGTGCCAGCAGTTCCGGGACACTGAACACTGAAGCTTTCTTT. Protein sequence: CASSSGTLNTEAFF.

This chain joins TRBV7-2 and TRBJ2-3; D gene ambiguous. Germline V gene sequence: CDR1 SGHTA, CDR2 FQGNSA. Trimming removed 1 base at V and 4 bases at J, with 9 bases between. This CDR3 contains 14 residues. CDR3 nucleotides: TGTGCCAGCAGCTTAGATTGGGGTTCAGATACGCAGTATTTT. It codes for CASSLDWGSDTQYF.

The V and J genes are TRBV7-2 and TRBJ2-1, with D hard to call. There are 11 residues in the CDR3. Trimming shortened V by 4 bases and J by 11 bases, and 9 bases separated the two germline ends. CDR1 and CDR2 from the germline V gene are SGHTA and FQGNSA. The CDR3 nucleotides read TGTGCCAGCAGCTCCGGCCTTCAGCAGTTCTTC. Amino acids: CASSSGLQQFF.